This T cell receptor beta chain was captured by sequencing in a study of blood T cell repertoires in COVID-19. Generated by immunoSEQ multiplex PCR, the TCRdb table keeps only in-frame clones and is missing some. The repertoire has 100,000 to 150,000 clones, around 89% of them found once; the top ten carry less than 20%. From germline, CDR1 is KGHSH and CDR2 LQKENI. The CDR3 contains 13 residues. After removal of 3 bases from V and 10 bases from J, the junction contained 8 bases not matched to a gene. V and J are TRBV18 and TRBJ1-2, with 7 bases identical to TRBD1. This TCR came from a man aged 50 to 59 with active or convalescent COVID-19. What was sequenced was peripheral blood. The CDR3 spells CASSPLAGTDYTF. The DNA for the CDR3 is TGTGCCAGCTCACCTTTAGCCGGGACAGACTACACCTTC.